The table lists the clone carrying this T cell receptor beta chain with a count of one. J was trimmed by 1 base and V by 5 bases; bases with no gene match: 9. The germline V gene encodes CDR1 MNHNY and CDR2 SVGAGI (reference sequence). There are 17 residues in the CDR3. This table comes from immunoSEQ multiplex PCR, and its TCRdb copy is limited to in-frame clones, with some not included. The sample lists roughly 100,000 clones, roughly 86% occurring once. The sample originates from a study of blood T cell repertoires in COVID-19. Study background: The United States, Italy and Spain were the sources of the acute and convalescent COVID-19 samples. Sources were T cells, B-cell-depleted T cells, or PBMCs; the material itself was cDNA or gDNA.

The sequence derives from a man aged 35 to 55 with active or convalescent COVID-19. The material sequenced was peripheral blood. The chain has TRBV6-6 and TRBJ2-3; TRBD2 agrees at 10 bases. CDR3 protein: CASSRSGGFRGTDTQYF. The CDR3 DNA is TGTGCCAGCAGTCGTAGCGGGGGGTTCAGGGGCACAGATACGCAGTATTTT.